This T cell receptor beta chain was recorded in a study of cytomegalovirus exposure and HLA in healthy donors (dated by TCRdb to the late 2010s). In the study overall: In an earlier analysis of fewer than 750 of the donors, about 270 Gb of sequence data and 90 million to 130 million unique TCR beta sequences from 180 million or so T cells were reported. To predict cytomegalovirus infection status, the study combined high-throughput TCR immunosequencing, statistical association of individual TCRs with disease status, and machine learning. The study profiled the T cell repertoires of about 720 subjects by immunosequencing and related them to cytomegalovirus serostatus. An earlier analysis of some 600 of the donors applied high-throughput TCR beta sequencing to assess whether each TCR beta V gene segment acted as functional or pseudogenic. All discovery cohort repertoires had been generated using a single sequencing platform. In a later analysis, previously published TCR beta repertoires from 666 donors were re-analyzed and high-resolution HLA genotyping was added so that TCR occurrence patterns could be studied. The genetic ancestry cluster associated with self-reported Caucasian donors included 80% to 90% of the 398 genotyped donors. In a later genetic analysis, genome-wide SNP genotypes for about three fifths of the 666 donors were used, and that subset was treated as a discovery cohort. HLA typing included class I and class II loci at four-digit resolution. The study aimed to test whether cataloging public T cell receptors could reveal signatures of past pathogen exposure. On average, roughly 240,000 unique TCR beta nucleotide sequences were sequenced per donor among roughly 430 genotyped donors of the cohort, with roughly 20% of those sequences being non-productive. In the later analysis, no new phenotypic data were used to find candidate immune exposures; instead, reliance was placed on TCR beta sequences and their occurrence across donors. About 5 DR-DQ haplotypes were handled as single units for association and clustering, since linkage in the cohort was strong. A separate validation cohort of about 110 different subjects was used in addition to the roughly 640-subject first cohort. An early release covering roughly 580 HLA-typed donors comprised 250 to 350 gigabases of sequencing data and tens of millions of unique TCR sequences. Typing coverage differed by locus: A, B, C, DRB1 and DQB1 were typed in roughly 620-630 donors, DQA1 in roughly 500, DPA1 in some 600, and DPB1 in 472. Donor age, sex, ethnicity and CMV serostatus were compiled alongside the repertoire data.

Libraries came from the immunoSEQ multiplex PCR assay. A mixture of 60 forward primers for TCR Vbeta segments and 13 reverse primers for TCR Jbeta segments was used in the multiplex PCR. The CDR3 region of rearranged TCR beta genes was amplified from genomic DNA with a multiplex PCR assay. Amplified TCR beta libraries were sequenced as 87-base-pair reads on the Illumina HiSeq System. In the source study's methods: A later analysis tallied 70 million to 100 million unique TCR beta chains across the 600 to 700 repertoires, and about 12 million of those chains were shared by two or more donors. A nearest-neighbor algorithm error-corrected the raw reads and collapsed the reads into unique sequences, merging closely related sequences to remove PCR and sequencing errors. Alignment of CDR3 sequences to IMGT reference sequences was used to assign V, D and J gene segments. For a sequence to be retained, a match of at least six nucleotides was required to both a V gene segment and a J gene segment. Rearrangements were called productive when the CDR3 lacked stop codons and stayed in frame with V and J; all others were non-productive. CDR3 was defined by IMGT convention, running from the second conserved V-encoded cysteine to the conserved J-encoded phenylalanine. The earlier analysis of approximately 500 of the donors excluded sequences that lacked an unambiguous match to a single V gene segment. An earlier analysis of several hundred of the donors called V segments functional above 56.7% productive rearrangements and segregating when the between-donor standard deviation exceeded 5%. To diagnose cytomegalovirus status from the catalog of TCR beta chain sequences, a statistical classification framework was built. In a later analysis, V and J genes were assigned by comparing TCR nucleotide sequences against IMGT/GENE-DB human TR gene sequences. The TCRdist pipeline was used in a later analysis to assign CDR3 sequences and most-parsimonious VDJ recombination scenarios. In a later analysis, each TCR beta chain was defined by its CDR3 amino acid sequence together with its V-gene family, and reads without a unique V-gene family were excluded. In a later analysis, fewer than 650 highly shared, low-generation-probability nucleotide sequences were removed to address suspected cross-contamination and a sequencing artifact. In a later analysis, a clonal expansion index for each public chain was calculated from normalized within-repertoire ranks of inferred template counts. In a later analysis, generation probabilities were computed with a VDJ recombination model fitted to out-of-frame rearrangements, and the resulting probabilities were checked against IGoR. A later analysis scored TCR-TCR, TCR-HLA and TCR-CMV co-occurrence with hypergeometric tests, applying a repertoire-size bias correction to TCR pairs. False discovery rates were estimated in a later analysis by permuting HLA or CMV assignments 20 times. A later analysis grouped co-occurring TCRs with DBSCAN, adding TCRdist sequence similarity when clustering within HLA-allele-positive subsets. Repertoires with fewer than 30,000 or more than 120,000 public chains, plus five repertoires with anomalous nucleotide sharing, were excluded from co-occurrence clustering. The table was pulled from immuneACCESS by TCRdb, which kept in-frame rearrangements only. Such tables lose some clones; where checked, under half of the loss comes from unresolved V genes, and the rest has no known cause. V and J calls plus clone size are reproduced from that table; the DNA served to infer D and trimming. The sample table holds approximately 100,000 clones, of which 60% to 70% were seen once. 2.5% to 4% of the sample lies in the top ten.

From the cysteine up to the phenylalanine, the CDR3 has a length of 15 residues. Left in the record is the CDR3 DNA by itself, 45 bases read in frame from the first base. In regard to this clone: The clone's antigen remains unknown. The sample holds no much larger clone one base away, and base qualities are not on file.

Broad study findings and their caveats: According to a later analysis, most CMV-associated TCR beta chains appeared to be HLA-restricted, and the HLA associations seemed to be driven largely by CMV exposure. Sequencing depth was assumed to be roughly uniform across donors in the presence/absence analyses, though that assumption may not hold. In a later genetic analysis, fewer N-insertions in productive TCRs were reported among donors in an Asian-associated ancestry cluster than the approximately 710-donor mean. The only immune exposure information available for the cohort was CMV serostatus. Across donors, most TCR sequences were observed very rarely, whereas some public TCRs were present in many individuals. When HLA alleles, especially DR and DQ, strongly co-occurred, TCR associations were difficult to assign to individual alleles. In a later analysis, HLA-associated TCR beta chains were found to be more clonally expanded and to have lower generation probabilities than equally common non-associated chains. A cluster of highly shared sequence variants was judged likely to be a technical artifact of the sequencing pipeline. Correlated functional status among segregating V segments might be attributable to linkage disequilibrium, but an unknown experimental factor could not be ruled out. According to a later analysis, parvovirus B19, influenza, CMV and Epstein-Barr virus appeared linked to several top co-occurrence clusters. Because counts were too low, fewer than 20 rarely observed V segments, including chromosome 9 orphons, were excluded from the earlier analysis of roughly 580 of the donors. The cohort was sequenced for TCR beta chains only, and without alpha or paired-chain data the features that could be detected were limited. The authors suggested that the approach could potentially be generalized to other disease states and immunological phenotypes. In a later genetic analysis, a missense DCLRE1C variant was associated with V-gene and J-gene trimming of TCR beta chains, and the association was replicated in an independent cohort. The classifier was reported to diagnose cytomegalovirus status with high specificity and sensitivity in both the original and validation cohorts. Specific HLA alleles were associated with more than 15,000 TCR beta sequences at a false discovery rate of 0.05 in a later analysis. An earlier analysis of approximately 600 of the donors showed that most TCR beta V segments appeared in productive rearrangements either about 90% or about 30% of the time, which broadly matched IMGT annotations. Because some donors lacked HLA typing at each locus, the association tests relied only on the typed subset. In vitro tests confirmed that three of the cytomegalovirus-associated TCR beta chains recognize cytomegalovirus antigens. Some IMGT-functional V segments, including TRBV6-2 and TRBV6-3, could not be distinguished by the 87-base-pair reads and were therefore excluded. A further reported finding was that TCR beta sequences accurately predicted the HLA-A and HLA-B alleles for most subjects in the first cohort. According to a later analysis, TCR association rates differed among HLA loci, with DRB1 alleles showing the most associated TCRs and HLA-C alleles showing the fewest. The study gave a list of some 150 TCR beta chains associated with cytomegalovirus.

The cohort consisted of some 670 healthy bone marrow donors. At the time of sampling, all cohort members were nominally healthy, though unrecorded immune exposures were likely present. The donor was CMV seronegative and was included in the group of 352 seronegative cohort members. A peripheral blood sample was provided by each donor, and peripheral blood mononuclear cells were used for TCR beta sequencing. The Qiagen DNeasy Blood Extraction Kit was used to extract genomic DNA from the blood cell samples. The chain joins TRBV21-1 to TRBJ1-6; the DNA was not compared with TRBD1, the D call given in the table. TRBV21-1 is a known pseudogene. Sample: PBMCs. The source of this sequence is a woman in her forties or fifties in good health and CMV-seronegative. CDR3 loop: CASSRSGQKNSPLHF. The sequenced DNA: TGTGCCAGCAGCCGATCGGGACAGAAGAATTCACCCCTCCACTTT.